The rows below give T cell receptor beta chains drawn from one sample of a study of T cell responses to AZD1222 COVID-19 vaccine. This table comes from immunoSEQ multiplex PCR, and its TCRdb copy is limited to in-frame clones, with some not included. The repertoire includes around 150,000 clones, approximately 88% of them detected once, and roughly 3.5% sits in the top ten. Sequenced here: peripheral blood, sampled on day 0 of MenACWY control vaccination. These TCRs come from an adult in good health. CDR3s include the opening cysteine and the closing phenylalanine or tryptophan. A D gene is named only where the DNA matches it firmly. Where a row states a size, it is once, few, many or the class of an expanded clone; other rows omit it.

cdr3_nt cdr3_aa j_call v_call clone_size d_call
TGTGCCAGCAGCTTTAGCGCCGGGAACACTGAAGCTTTCTTT CASSFSAGNTEAFF TRBJ1-1 TRBV7-2 . .
TGTGCCAGTAGTGGGACTTCTTTCACATCGAACTATGGCTACACCTTC CASSGTSFTSNYGYTF TRBJ1-2 TRBV19 . .
TGTGCCAGCAGTTGGGAGCGGGGGGCCTACGAGCAGTACTTC CASSWERGAYEQYF TRBJ2-7 TRBV6-5 . TRBD2
TGCGCCAGCAGCCAAGGGGCAGGCAGTTACTACGAGCAGTACTTC CASSQGAGSYYEQYF TRBJ2-7 TRBV4-3 once .
TGTGCCAGCAGCCCGGACCTGATCGGGCGGGATCAGCCCCAGCATTTT CASSPDLIGRDQPQHF TRBJ1-5 TRBV7-2 . .
TGTGCCAGCAGCCAAGATTGGGGAGGTTATGGCACTGAAGCTTTCTTT CASSQDWGGYGTEAFF TRBJ1-1 TRBV3-1/TRBV3-2 once .
TGCGCCAGCTCCCTGACGGGGGAAGAGACCCAGTACTTC CASSLTGEETQYF TRBJ2-5 TRBV5-1 . .
TGTGCCAGCAGCTTAGCTAGGGCAGGGGACACTGAAGCTTTCTTT CASSLARAGDTEAFF TRBJ1-1 TRBV7-9 . .
TGTGCCAGCAGCCAGGCAGGGGAGCCTGAAGCTTTCTTT CASSQAGEPEAFF TRBJ1-1 TRBV5-6 . .
TGTGCCAGCACCTACCGACAGGATCCCACAGATACGCAGTATTTT CASTYRQDPTDTQYF TRBJ2-3 TRBV6-6 . .
TGTGCCAGCAGCCCTAGCCGGCAGGAATATTCACCCCTCCACTTT CASSPSRQEYSPLHF TRBJ1-6 TRBV3-1/TRBV3-2 . .